The T cell receptor beta chain under discussion was sequenced for a study of long-term antiretroviral therapy in people with HIV. Study-wide results and limits: ART adherence, viral resistance and therapy changes were undocumented.

A word on this clone: Its target is not known.

Deletions cut 5 bases from V and 5 bases from J, with 10 bases between. This CDR3 has 12 amino acids. The V gene's germline CDR1 is SGHVS and CDR2 FQNEAQ. Running of the v3.0 immunoSEQ assay took place at survey level. Profiling relied on immunoSEQ multiplex PCR, and the TCRdb table lists in-frame clones only, not all of them. This sample yields fewer than 40,000 clones, of which approximately 80% are seen a single time; under 6.5% belongs to the top ten. Cryopreserved PBMC, at roughly 1-11 million per sample, were present before DNA extraction. The specimen was unsorted PBMCs, collected 3.4 years after starting antiretroviral therapy. The rearrangement uses TRBV7-8 and TRBJ2-7; D gene uncertain. The receptor comes from a young man with HIV. CDR3: CASSVDRDEQYF. The DNA for the CDR3 is TGTGCCAGCAGCGTCGACCGGGACGAGCAGTACTTC. Full variable domain (rest looked up from reference TRBV7-8 and TRBJ2-7): GAGVSQSPRYKVAKRGQDVALRCDPISGHVSLFWYQQALGQGPEFLTYFQNEAQLDKSGLPSDRFFAERPEGSVSTLKIQRTQQEDSAVYLCASSVDRDEQYFGPGTRLTVT.